Below, one TCR beta chain is given with its context. Its antigen is still unknown. These data come from a study of T cell responses to AZD1222 COVID-19 vaccine. The study, taken as a whole, reports: Spike-specific TCR breadth and depth grew following two AZD1222 doses.

The repertoire was sequenced with immunoSEQ multiplex PCR; TCRdb's copy has only in-frame clones and lacks some. The table shows about 120,000 clones, with roughly nine tenths occurring only once. In germline, CDR1 is MGHRA, CDR2 YSYEKL. CDR3 length: 18 residues. V lost 4 bases, J lost 0 bases, and 8 bases stayed unmatched. The sample consisted of peripheral blood, taken on day 0 of AZD1222 vaccination. The receptor was isolated from an adult in good health. The rearrangement joins TRBV4-1 to TRBJ2-1, with TRBD2 matching 11 bases. The CDR3 spells CASSPQTSGTSSYNEQFF. DNA for the CDR3: TGCGCCAGCAGCCCCCAGACTAGCGGGACTAGCTCCTACAATGAGCAGTTCTTC.